This TCR beta chain came from a study of blood T cell repertoires in COVID-19. Study-wide background: Acute-phase and convalescent COVID-19 samples originated in the United States, Italy and Spain. From T cells, B-cell-depleted T cells, or PBMCs came the material, which was cDNA or gDNA.

Per the authors' pipeline: Amplified reference gene primers provided the basis for estimating nucleated cell counts. The method was immunoSEQ multiplex PCR; TCRdb's version includes in-frame clones alone and lacks a portion of them. For V, J and clone size, that table is used; D and trimming come from the DNA. The sample has 75,000 to 85,000 clones; 82% are singletons. Germline CDR1 SNHLY, CDR2 FYNNEI. Losses at the gene ends were 5 bases for V and 4 bases for J; bases not matched to a gene: 6. The CDR3 totals 14 residues. Specimen: peripheral blood. The TCR comes from a human donor in a cohort sampled during active COVID-19. The chain couples TRBV2 to TRBJ2-7, with TRBD1 matching 9 bases. The CDR3 here is CASSSGTGKYEQYF. The CDR3 DNA sequence: TGTGCCAGCAGTTCCGGGACAGGGAAGTACGAGCAGTACTTC.